These 22 T cell receptor beta chains were sequenced from one sample in a study of Graves' ophthalmopathy and Graves' hyperthyroidism. The TCR beta CDR3 regions underwent amplification from RNA transcripts. The first-round RT-PCR employed HTBI primers together with the Qiagen OneStep RT-PCR kit. A multiplex PCR was then performed as the second round. TCRdb ran MiXCR on the multiplex PCR reads and lists one entry per CDR3 protein. This table has hundreds of thousands of distinct CDR3 sequences, over 40% appearing once. Sample: peripheral blood. The receptors stem from an adult man with Graves' ophthalmopathy.

This clonotype was recorded once. Relative to the germline gene, one junction end is altered; a read error may explain this. The chain carries TRBV7-9 and TRBJ2-6; 8 nucleotides align to TRBD1. The germline V gene has CDR1 SEHNR and CDR2 FQNEAQ (reference sequence). The CDR3 totals 13 residues. CDR3 protein: CASSRGQGGTEAF. CDR3 bases: TGTGCCAGCAGCCGAGGACAGGGAGGCACTGAAGCTTTC.

V is TRBV25-1 and J is TRBJ1-3; no firm D call. V lost 2 bases and J 7 bases, leaving 9 bases between the germline ends. CDR1 is MGHDK and CDR2 is SYGVNS in the germline V gene. The CDR3 length is 13 residues. The CDR3 loop is CASSEPAANTIYF. The CDR3 nucleotides read TGTGCCAGCAGTGAACCCGCAGCGAACACCATATATTTT.

V and J are TRBV19 and TRBJ1-1, with D possibly TRBD1 on 5 matching bases. This CDR3 region has 14 residues. Trimming left V 6 bases short and J 1 base short, with 12 bases between. Germline V CDR1 and CDR2: LNHDA, SQIVND (reference sequence). This chain's CDR3 is CASSVGASNTEAFF. The CDR3 bases are TGTGCCAGTAGCGTAGGGGCATCGAACACTGAAGCTTTCTTT.

With respect to this clonotype: A much more abundant neighbour one base away suggests this may be a read error. The CDR3 here is CASSWDSVYEQYF. CDR3 DNA sequence: TGTGCCAGCAGCTGGGACAGTGTCTACGAGCAGTACTTC. V is TRBV13 and J is TRBJ2-7, with 7 bases that match TRBD1. This CDR3 is built from 13 residues. V lost 4 bases, J lost 3 bases, and 3 bases stayed unmatched. Germline V CDR1 and CDR2: PRHDT, FYEKMQ (reference sequence).

The rearrangement uses TRBV2 and TRBJ1-4, with 9 bases fitting TRBD1. Germline CDR1 reads SNHLY; CDR2 reads FYNNEI. The CDR3 contains 14 residues. V shed 7 bases, J shed 7 bases, and the junction held 7 bases outside the gene matches. The CDR3 loop reads CASTLAGQGEKLFF. Here the CDR3 DNA reads TGTGCCAGCACCCTAGCGGGACAGGGTGAAAAACTGTTTTTT.

About this clonotype: One end of the junction fails to match germline, which may point to a read error. The rearrangement uses TRBV7-6 and TRBJ1-4; D is uncertain. The germline CDR1 and CDR2 sequences are SGHVS and FNYEAQ. The CDR3 is 15 residues long. CDR3: CASSLGTAANEKLFF. As DNA, the CDR3 is TGTGCCAGCAGCTTAGGTACGGCGGCTAATGAGAAACTGTTTTTT.

The gene calls are TRBV11-2 and TRBJ1-1; D unclear. V was trimmed by 5 bases and J by 8 bases, leaving 15 bases between them. The CDR3 consists of 13 residues. CDR1 and CDR2 from the germline V gene are SGHAT and FQNNGV. The CDR3 nucleotides are TGTGCCAGCAGCCCTCTTGAAGGGCTCGAAGCTTTCTTT. Translation gives CASSPLEGLEAFF.

This clonotype was recorded a few times. This chain connects TRBV2 to TRBJ1-5; D remains unclear. The CDR3 covers 14 residues. V was cut by 6 bases and J by 0 bases, with 9 bases left in between. From germline, CDR1 is SNHLY and CDR2 FYNNEI. DNA for the CDR3: TGTGCCAGCAGAGTTGGGGATAGCAATCAGCCCCAGCATTTT. This encodes CASRVGDSNQPQHF.

This clonotype was recorded at least ten times. V gene TRBV9 combines with J gene TRBJ1-3; D is undetermined. The CDR3 totals 14 residues. The V and J ends lost 3 bases and 0 bases respectively, with 7 bases between them. Germline assignment: CDR1 SGDLS and CDR2 YYNGEE. CDR3 sequence: CASSGRDSGNTIYF. The DNA of the CDR3 is TGTGCCAGCAGCGGAAGGGACTCTGGAAACACCATATATTTT.

This clonotype has only one observation. The chain combines TRBV7-8 with TRBJ1-6; D may be TRBD1 (5 bases). V was clipped by 5 bases and J by 11 bases, with 25 bases between them. Germline assignment: CDR1 SGHVS and CDR2 FQNEAQ. This CDR3 spans 17 amino acids. This chain's CDR3 is CASSPRVGDPGSPPLHF. In DNA, the CDR3 is TGTGCCAGCAGCCCCAGGGTAGGGGACCCGGGTTCTCCACCCCTCCACTTT.

Concerning this clonotype itself: A read error may be the cause here, since a much bigger clone is one base away. Since no conserved phenylalanine or tryptophan closes the CDR3, a read error is the likely cause. The chain recombines TRBV7-2 with TRBJ2-5; 8 nucleotides align to TRBD2. Germline V gene data show CDR1 as SGHTA and CDR2 as FQGNSA. The CDR3 loop spans 15 amino acids. J was trimmed by 3 bases and V by 5 bases; bases with no gene match: 8. The CDR3 nucleotides read TGTGCCAGCAGCACGACGGGAGGGGGGGAAGAGACCCAGTACTGC. This codes for CASSTTGGGEETQYC.

For this clonotype: Just one base apart from a much larger clone, this may be a read error. The chain employs TRBV11-1 and TRBJ1-2; D might be TRBD1 (6 bases). This CDR3 has 13 amino acids. Germline V CDR1 and CDR2: SGHAT, FQDESV (reference sequence). Deletions cut 4 bases from V and 7 bases from J, with 13 bases between. For the CDR3, the DNA is TGTGCCAGCAGCTGGGCAGGGGTGGCTGGCTACACCTTC. It translates to CASSWAGVAGYTF.

This clonotype was seen more than once but under ten times. The rearrangement links TRBV25-1 to TRBJ1-1, with D possibly TRBD1 on 5 matching bases. Trimming pared 5 bases from V and 6 bases from J, leaving 10 bases between. Germline V CDR1 and CDR2: MGHDK, SYGVNS. The CDR3 consists of 12 residues. The CDR3 protein is CASSLSGSEAFF. CDR3 nucleotides: TGTGCCAGCAGTTTATCAGGGTCTGAAGCTTTCTTT.

This chain uses TRBV29-1 with TRBJ2-2; D gene uncertain. The ends were cut back, 6 bases at V and 7 bases at J, with 9 bases in the middle. This CDR3 contains 11 residues. Germline V gene data show CDR1 as SQVTM and CDR2 as ANQGSEA. CDR3 in DNA: TGCAGCGTCGAATTTGACGGGGAGCTGTTTTTT. Protein sequence: CSVEFDGELFF.

This chain uses TRBV9 with TRBJ1-3; D is perhaps TRBD1 (6 bases). This CDR3 has 15 amino acids. Per germline, CDR1 SGDLS and CDR2 YYNGEE. Trimming removed 0 bases at V and 4 bases at J, with 11 bases between. CDR3 DNA sequence: TGTGCCAGCAGCGTAGGTGCAGGGGTGGGAAACACCATATATTTT. It translates to CASSVGAGVGNTIYF.

This clonotype was counted many times. V and J are TRBV29-1 and TRBJ2-2, with 7 nucleotides matching TRBD1. J was trimmed by 1 base and V by 4 bases; bases with no gene match: 3. The CDR3 totals 14 residues. Germline assignment: CDR1 SQVTM and CDR2 ANQGSEA. DNA for the CDR3: TGCAGCGTTGGTGACAGGGTGAACACCGGGGAGCTGTTTTTT. Protein sequence: CSVGDRVNTGELFF.

The rearrangement links TRBV9 to TRBJ1-4; D unresolved. In germline, CDR1 is SGDLS, CDR2 YYNGEE. The CDR3 runs 14 residues. V gave up 10 bases and J gave up 0 bases, with 13 bases separating them. CDR3 sequence: CAGIKNPTNEKLFF. In DNA form, the CDR3 reads TGTGCCGGCATCAAAAACCCAACTAATGAAAAACTGTTTTTT.

This chain connects TRBV29-1 to TRBJ2-7, with 9 bases identical to TRBD1. The CDR3 sequence is 14 residues long. In germline, CDR1 is SQVTM, CDR2 ANQGSEA. The V segment lost 6 bases and the J segment 1 base; nucleotides outside the gene matches: 7. DNA of the CDR3: TGCAGCGTGCGACCCGGGACAGGGTCCTACGAGCAGTACTTC. Its translation: CSVRPGTGSYEQYF.

This clonotype was counted only a few times. The V gene is TRBV9, the J gene TRBJ2-2; D not resolved. The CDR3 extends over 12 amino acids. V was pared by 2 bases and J by 8 bases, with 7 bases between. The V gene's germline CDR1 is SGDLS and CDR2 YYNGEE. CDR3 region: CASSVSVGELFF. CDR3 DNA sequence: TGTGCCAGCAGCGTCTCCGTAGGGGAGCTGTTTTTT.

The chain joins TRBV13 to TRBJ1-2; the D gene is possibly TRBD1 (5 bases). This CDR3 is 12 amino acids long. CDR1 is PRHDT and CDR2 is FYEKMQ in the germline V gene (reference sequence). Trimming removed 5 bases at V and 6 bases at J, with 10 bases between. CDR3 sequence (DNA): TGTGCCAGCAGCAAAGGGGCTAATGGCTACACCTTC. This codes for CASSKGANGYTF.

Points on this clonotype: An end of the junction does not agree with germline; a read error may underlie this. The chain employs TRBV10-3 and TRBJ2-7, with D tentatively TRBD1 (5 bases). This CDR3 is 14 amino acids long. CDR1 is ENHRY, CDR2 SYGVKD, per germline. This chain's CDR3 is CASSAGWGTYEQYF. DNA for the CDR3: TGTGCCAGCAGTGCAGGGTGGGGAACCTACGAGCAGTACTTC.

The CDR3 coding sequence is TGCGCCAGCGCCAAACTACTAGCGGGGGCCCGCCAGCAGTACTTC. Encoded protein: CASAKLLAGARQQYF. This chain joins TRBV4-3 and TRBJ2-7; 11 bases map to TRBD2. The CDR3 is made up of 15 amino acids. V lost 8 bases, J lost 8 bases, and 14 bases stayed unmatched. Germline V gene data show CDR1 as LGHNA and CDR2 as YSLEER.